Below, 13 T cell receptor beta chains from the same sample are listed, as sequenced in a study of CD8+ T cells in alopecia areata. As the sequencing template, cDNA was produced by extracting RNA and reverse transcribing it. The method was immunoSEQ multiplex PCR; TCRdb's version includes in-frame clones alone and lacks a portion of them. This table holds 150,000 to 200,000 clones, around 71% found once. The source material was CD8+ T cells sorted from blood, sampled at week 0. These TCRs come from a human donor with alopecia areata.

This chain connects TRBV29-1 to TRBJ2-1; 7 nucleotides match TRBD1. V was clipped by 0 bases and J by 5 bases; unmatched bases: 1. The germline V gene has CDR1 SQVTM and CDR2 ANQGSEA. The CDR3 is 13 amino acids. The CDR3: CSVEEQGHNEQFF. CDR3 DNA sequence: TGCAGCGTTGAAGAACAGGGGCACAATGAGCAGTTCTTC.

The chain joins TRBV6-1 to TRBJ2-5, with a weak D call TRBD2 (6 bases). V was shortened by 3 bases and J by 5 bases, with 10 bases between the two germline ends. Looked up from germline, CDR1 is MNHNS and CDR2 is SASEGT. This CDR3 is 13 amino acids long. The CDR3 spells CASSDGTVETQYF. Written as DNA, the CDR3 is TGTGCCAGCAGTGACGGGACTGTGGAGACCCAGTACTTC.

This sequence joins TRBV5-1 and TRBJ2-6; no clear D. Trimming stripped 0 bases from V and 2 bases from J, with 6 bases between. Germline lookup yields CDR1 SGHRS and CDR2 YFSETQ. The CDR3 totals 15 residues. The CDR3 here is CASSLDGPGANVLTF. The CDR3, as DNA: TGCGCCAGCAGCTTGGACGGCCCTGGGGCCAACGTCCTGACTTTC.

This chain links TRBV30 with TRBJ2-7; D not certain. V was cut by 3 bases and J by 5 bases, with 11 bases left in between. The germline V gene encodes CDR1 GTSNPN and CDR2 SVGIG (reference sequence). This CDR3 region has 12 residues. CDR3 bases: TGTGCCTGGAGGACCACATCGAACGAGCAGTACTTC. Residues: CAWRTTSNEQYF.

CDR3 protein: CASSPARGDTQYF. As DNA, the CDR3 is TGTGCCAGCAGCCCAGCCCGGGGAGATACGCAGTATTTT. The chain combines TRBV7-7 with TRBJ2-3, with D possibly TRBD2 on 5 matching bases. The V and J ends lost 5 bases and 5 bases respectively, with 11 bases between them. CDR1 is SSHAT, CDR2 FNYEAQ, per germline (reference sequence). The CDR3 sequence is 13 residues long.

The V call is TRBV5-1, the J call TRBJ1-6; D may be TRBD1 (6 bases). The germline V and J ends were trimmed by 1 base and 8 bases, with 19 bases remaining between them. Germline values: CDR1 SGHRS, CDR2 YFSETQ. The CDR3 sequence is 17 residues long. The CDR3 bases are TGCGCCAGCAGCTTGTCTCTCCATCCGGGACATCATTCACCCCTCCACTTT. Residues: CASSLSLHPGHHSPLHF. Combining the CDR3 with reference TRBV5-1 and TRBJ1-6 gives the whole variable domain KAGVTQTPRYLIKTRGQQVTLSCSPISGHRSVSWYQQTPGQGLQFLFEYFSETQRNKGNFPGRFSGRQFSNSRSEMNVSTLELGDSALYLCASSLSLHPGHHSPLHFGNGTRLTVT.

The chain couples TRBV30 to TRBJ1-5, with D tentatively TRBD1 (6 bases). Germline V gives CDR1 GTSNPN, CDR2 SVGIG (reference sequence). The CDR3 has 15 residues. The germline V and J ends were trimmed by 2 bases and 5 bases, with 16 bases remaining between them. CDR3 sequence (DNA): TGTGCCTGGAGTCCTCGGGGGGGCACGGATCAGCCCCAGCATTTT. It codes for CAWSPRGGTDQPQHF.

The chain employs TRBV5-1 and TRBJ2-1; D is perhaps TRBD1 or TRBD2 (5 bases each). Looked up from germline, CDR1 is SGHRS and CDR2 is YFSETQ. CDR3 length: 11 amino acids. The V gene lost 7 bases and the J gene lost 7 bases, with 9 bases spanning the gap. In DNA, the CDR3 is TGCGCCAGCGACGAGGGGAATGAGCAGTTCTTC. Protein sequence: CASDEGNEQFF.

The chain has TRBV30 and TRBJ1-2; D is possibly TRBD1 (6 bases). CDR3 length equals 12 residues. Germline V gives CDR1 GTSNPN, CDR2 SVGIG (reference sequence). V lost 2 bases and J 8 bases, leaving 12 bases between the germline ends. Here the CDR3 DNA reads TGTGCCTGGAGTCTACAGGGATGGGGCTACACCTTC. It translates to CAWSLQGWGYTF.

This clone came up a few times. V gene TRBV27 combines with J gene TRBJ2-3, with TRBD2 matching over 9 bases. V was clipped by 10 bases and J by 2 bases; unmatched bases: 10. There are 15 residues in the CDR3. Germline values: CDR1 MNHEY, CDR2 SMNVEV (reference sequence). This chain's CDR3 is CATQSGGRVTDTQYF. DNA for the CDR3: TGTGCCACTCAGAGCGGGGGGCGAGTCACAGATACGCAGTATTTT.

The rearrangement uses TRBV7-9 and TRBJ2-5; D is perhaps TRBD1 (5 bases). The CDR3 has 14 residues. The germline V and J ends were trimmed by 5 bases and 5 bases, with 15 bases remaining between them. The germline CDR1 and CDR2 sequences are SEHNR and FQNEAQ (reference sequence). CDR3 residues: CASSHWGHGETQYF. The CDR3 DNA sequence: TGTGCCAGCAGCCATTGGGGCCATGGGGAGACCCAGTACTTC.

Comment on this clone: Other DNA variants within this sample encode the same CDR3. The rearrangement uses TRBV5-6 and TRBJ1-4; D is unresolved. The CDR3 is 14 amino acids. Trimming took off 0 bases at V and 2 bases at J, with 5 bases between the two ends. CDR1 SGHDT and CDR2 YYEEEE come from the germline V gene. CDR3 protein: CASSLVATNEKLFF. CDR3 coding DNA: TGTGCCAGCAGCTTGGTCGCCACTAATGAAAAACTGTTTTTT.

V is TRBV11-2 and J is TRBJ1-3; 7 bases match TRBD1. The V segment lost 7 bases and the J segment 2 bases; nucleotides outside the gene matches: 2. The germline CDR1 and CDR2 sequences are SGHAT and FQNNGV. CDR3 length: 13 amino acids. The CDR3 nucleotides read TGTGCCAGCAACCAGGGGGCTGGAAACACCATATATTTT. Translated: CASNQGAGNTIYF.